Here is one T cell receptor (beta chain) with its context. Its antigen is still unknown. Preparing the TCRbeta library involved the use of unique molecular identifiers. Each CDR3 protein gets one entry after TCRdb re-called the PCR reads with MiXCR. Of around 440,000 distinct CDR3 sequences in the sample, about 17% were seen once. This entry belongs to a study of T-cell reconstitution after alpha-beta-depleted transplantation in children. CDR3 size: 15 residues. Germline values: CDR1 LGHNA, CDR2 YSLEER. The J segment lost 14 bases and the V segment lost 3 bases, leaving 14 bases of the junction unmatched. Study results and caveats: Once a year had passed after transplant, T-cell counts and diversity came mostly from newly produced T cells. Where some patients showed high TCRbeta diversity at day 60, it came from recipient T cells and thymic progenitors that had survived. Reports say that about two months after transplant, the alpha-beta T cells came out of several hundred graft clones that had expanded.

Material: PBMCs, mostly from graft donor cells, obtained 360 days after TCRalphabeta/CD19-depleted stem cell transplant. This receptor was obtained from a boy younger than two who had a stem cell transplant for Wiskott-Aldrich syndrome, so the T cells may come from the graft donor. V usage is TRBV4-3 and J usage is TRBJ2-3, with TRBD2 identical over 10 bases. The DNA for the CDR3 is TGCGCCAGCAGCCATGACAATAGCGGGGGGATCCCCCCGTATTTT. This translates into CASSHDNSGGIPPYF.